These 8 T cell receptor beta chains came from one sample sequenced in a study of regulatory T cells in long-lasting Graves disease. Stated time point: persistent/refractory GD, antithyroid drugs over 5 years with positive TRAb. The TCR library was prepared using RNA isolated from PBMCs. In building TCR beta libraries, iRepertoire HTBI primers were used together with Arm-PCR of CDR3 regions. Via MiXCR, TCRdb re-called the multiplex PCR reads, giving one row per CDR3 protein. The sample lists 300,000 to 350,000 distinct CDR3 sequences, roughly a fifth occurring once. The sample in question was peripheral blood mononuclear cells (PBMCs), obtained when the disease was refractory, from a patient treated with antithyroid drugs. Every receptor here comes from a female donor with Graves disease.

The chain uses TRBV3-1 and TRBJ2-7; D remains ambiguous. V lost 2 bases to trimming and J lost 1 base, with 6 bases between them. CDR3 length: 13 amino acids. Germline assignment: CDR1 LGHDT and CDR2 YNNKEL (reference sequence). In DNA, the CDR3 is TGTGCCAGCAGCCAAACCACATCCTACGAGCAGTACTTC. It translates to CASSQTTSYEQYF.

The chain uses TRBV19 and TRBJ1-4, with D unresolved. The CDR3 extends over 15 amino acids. Trimming pared 1 base from V and 7 bases from J, leaving 13 bases between. CDR1 is LNHDA, CDR2 SQIVND, per germline (reference sequence). The CDR3 DNA is TGTGCCAGTAGTATAGGTCGGGCAAAGACTGAAAAACTGTTTTTT. It yields the protein CASSIGRAKTEKLFF.

This clonotype was detected only a few times. A much larger clone differs from this one at a single base, so this may be a read error. The chain couples TRBV12-5 to TRBJ1-2; TRBD1 is a possible D gene (6 bases). Per germline, CDR1 LGHNT and CDR2 FRNRAP. Trimming took 6 bases from V and 4 from J, leaving 18 bases between them. This CDR3 has 15 residues. CDR3 sequence reads: CASGSLDGGPYGYTF. CDR3 in DNA: TGTGCTAGTGGCTCCCTGGACGGGGGGCCCTATGGCTACACCTTC. The whole variable domain, remainder taken from reference TRBV12-5 and TRBJ1-2, is DARVTQTPRHKVTEMGQEVTMRCQPILGHNTVFWYRQTMMQGLELLAYFRNRAPLDDSGMPKDRFSAEMPDATLATLKIQPSEPRDSAVYFCASGSLDGGPYGYTFGSGTRLTVV.

A few counts support this clonotype. The chain is built from TRBV20-1 and TRBJ2-7; the D call may be TRBD1 or TRBD2 (6 bases each). Germline V gene sequence: CDR1 DFQATT, CDR2 SNEGSKA (reference sequence). Trimming took 5 bases from V and 2 from J, leaving 13 bases between them. This CDR3 region has 13 residues. This CDR3 reads CSADGGGAYEQYF. CDR3 coding DNA: TGCAGTGCTGATGGGGGCGGGGCCTACGAGCAGTACTTC.

This clonotype was recorded a few times. A junction boundary mismatches the germline segment, possibly from a read error. V and J are TRBV7-9 and TRBJ1-1; 11 bases match TRBD1. The CDR3 runs to 21 residues. Germline V lookup: CDR1 SEHNR, CDR2 FQNEAQ (reference sequence). This CDR3 reads CASRLVDFRDRGATMNTEAFF. The CDR3 bases are TGTGCCAGCAGGTTAGTCGATTTCCGGGACAGGGGGGCCACCATGAACACTGAAGCTTTCTTT.

This clonotype was observed a few times. A much larger clone differs from this one at a single base, so this may be a read error. The genes are TRBV28 and TRBJ1-6; 7 bases agree with TRBD1. The length of the CDR3 is 19 residues. Germline CDR1 reads MDHEN; CDR2 reads SYDVKM. CDR3 region: CASSFYQYRGGLYNSSLHF. CDR3 DNA sequence: TGTGCCAGCAGTTTCTATCAATACAGGGGAGGGCTCTATAATTCATCCCTCCACTTT.

In this sample, this clonotype turned up many times. This chain links TRBV20-1 with TRBJ2-5; 8 bases match TRBD2. The J segment lost 3 bases and the V segment lost 1 base, leaving 1 base of the junction unmatched. CDR1 is DFQATT, CDR2 SNEGSKA, per germline (reference sequence). The CDR3 covers 13 residues. This CDR3 is CSARVLAEETQYF. The DNA for the CDR3 is TGCAGTGCTAGAGTACTAGCGGAAGAGACCCAGTACTTC.

This clonotype has just one count. A much larger clone is a single base away; this may be a read error. No DNA is shown, since the ends of the CDR3 on it are uncertain; the CDR3 is the one TCRdb lists. The chain uses TRBV11-3 and TRBJ2-7; the D call of TRBD1 is as the table states it, not checked on the DNA. Germline lookup yields CDR1 SGHNT and CDR2 YENEEA. The CDR3 spans 14 amino acids, including both terminal residues. CDR3 region: CASSFGTGSVEQCF.